These T cell receptor beta chains were read from a single sample in a study of shared clonotypes between healthy human individuals. Method: immunoSEQ multiplex PCR; TCRdb's copy keeps in-frame clones and lacks some. The sample includes approximately 1,500,000 clones, 98% of them seen just once. The material sequenced was naive CD4+ T cells sorted from blood. Source of these receptors: a man aged 25-45 years in good health. The CDR3 runs from the conserved cysteine through the conserved F or W. A D gene is named only where the DNA matches it firmly. Size values are once, few and many counts, or a class for expanded clones, and some rows have none.

D gene: .; V gene: TRBV6-1; J gene: TRBJ1-2; clone size: .; CDR3 protein: CASSEARDGTAYGYTF; CDR3 DNA: TGTGCCAGCAGTGAAGCCAGGGACGGGACGGCATATGGCTACACCTTC
D gene: TRBD2; V gene: TRBV5-1; J gene: TRBJ2-1; clone size: .; CDR3 protein: CASSLGLSGVYEQFF; CDR3 DNA: TGCGCCAGCAGCTTGGGACTTAGCGGGGTTTATGAGCAGTTCTTC
D gene: .; V gene: TRBV18; J gene: TRBJ2-1; clone size: .; CDR3 protein: CASSPGQGGEQFF; CDR3 DNA: TGTGCCAGCTCACCAGGCCAGGGTGGTGAGCAGTTCTTC
D gene: TRBD1; V gene: TRBV7-9; J gene: TRBJ2-3; clone size: .; CDR3 protein: CASSSGTGSTDTQYF; CDR3 DNA: TGTGCCAGCAGCTCTGGGACAGGAAGCACAGATACGCAGTATTTT
D gene: TRBD2; V gene: TRBV19; J gene: TRBJ2-5; clone size: .; CDR3 protein: CASTPTSGEGETQYF; CDR3 DNA: TGTGCCAGTACCCCGACTAGCGGGGAGGGAGAGACCCAGTACTTC
D gene: TRBD1; V gene: TRBV28; J gene: TRBJ2-1; clone size: .; CDR3 protein: CASKRSGTGVMKNEQFF; CDR3 DNA: TGTGCCAGCAAACGAAGCGGGACAGGGGTGATGAAAAATGAGCAGTTCTTC
D gene: TRBD1; V gene: TRBV2; J gene: TRBJ1-3; clone size: .; CDR3 protein: CASSGTGSSGNTIYF; CDR3 DNA: TGTGCCAGCAGTGGGACAGGGAGCTCTGGAAACACCATATATTTT
D gene: .; V gene: TRBV11-2; J gene: TRBJ2-7; clone size: .; CDR3 protein: CASSLEPVYEQYF; CDR3 DNA: TGTGCCAGCAGCTTAGAGCCAGTCTACGAGCAGTACTTC
D gene: .; V gene: TRBV11-3; J gene: TRBJ2-1; clone size: .; CDR3 protein: CASSGGLASSYNEQFF; CDR3 DNA: TGTGCCAGCAGCGGGGGACTGGCGAGCTCCTACAATGAGCAGTTCTTC
D gene: .; V gene: TRBV7-2; J gene: TRBJ2-7; clone size: once; CDR3 protein: CASSQERLASEEQYF; CDR3 DNA: TGTGCCAGCAGCCAAGAACGGCTAGCTTCGGAGGAGCAGTACTTC
D gene: TRBD2; V gene: TRBV11-2; J gene: TRBJ2-1; clone size: .; CDR3 protein: CASSFHAGGWFF; CDR3 DNA: TGTGCCAGCAGCTTTCATGCGGGAGGTTGGTTCTTC
D gene: .; V gene: TRBV5-6; J gene: TRBJ2-1; clone size: .; CDR3 protein: CASSLYVRDNEQFF; CDR3 DNA: TGTGCCAGCAGCTTGTACGTTCGGGACAATGAGCAGTTCTTC
D gene: .; V gene: TRBV30; J gene: TRBJ1-5; clone size: .; CDR3 protein: CAWRSQGRGHQPQHF; CDR3 DNA: TGTGCCTGGAGGTCACAGGGAAGAGGGCATCAGCCCCAGCATTTT
D gene: TRBD1; V gene: TRBV7-2; J gene: TRBJ2-3; clone size: .; CDR3 protein: CASSLSGRGRADTQYF; CDR3 DNA: TGTGCCAGCAGCCTTTCGGGCAGGGGGCGAGCAGATACGCAGTATTTT
D gene: .; V gene: TRBV11-2; J gene: TRBJ1-5; clone size: once; CDR3 protein: CASSLESGGGQPQHF; CDR3 DNA: TGTGCCAGCAGCTTAGAGTCCGGGGGCGGGCAGCCCCAGCATTTT
D gene: .; V gene: TRBV27; J gene: TRBJ1-1; clone size: once; CDR3 protein: CASRDNTEAFF; CDR3 DNA: TGTGCCAGCAGGGATAACACTGAAGCTTTCTTT
D gene: .; V gene: TRBV7-9; J gene: TRBJ2-2; clone size: .; CDR3 protein: CASSLSRPAFTGELFF; CDR3 DNA: TGTGCCAGCAGCTTGAGTCGGCCCGCATTCACCGGGGAGCTGTTTTTT
D gene: .; V gene: TRBV7-6; J gene: TRBJ2-7; clone size: once; CDR3 protein: CASSLGGQGSYEQYF; CDR3 DNA: TGTGCCAGCAGCTTAGGGGGGCAGGGTTCCTACGAGCAGTACTTC
D gene: TRBD2; V gene: TRBV7-7; J gene: TRBJ2-7; clone size: .; CDR3 protein: CASSLDSSGVGEQYF; CDR3 DNA: TGTGCTAGCAGCTTAGATTCTAGCGGGGTAGGAGAGCAGTACTTC
D gene: .; V gene: TRBV30; J gene: TRBJ2-7; clone size: .; CDR3 protein: CAWGGLSSYEQYF; CDR3 DNA: TGTGCCTGGGGGGGCCTGAGCTCCTACGAGCAGTACTTC
D gene: .; V gene: TRBV15; J gene: TRBJ2-6; clone size: .; CDR3 protein: CATSRESPGSSANVLTF; CDR3 DNA: TGTGCCACCAGCAGAGAATCGCCAGGGTCGTCCGCCAACGTCCTGACTTTC
D gene: .; V gene: TRBV7-9; J gene: TRBJ1-2; clone size: .; CDR3 protein: CASSLESVGSGYTF; CDR3 DNA: TGTGCCAGCAGCTTAGAGTCCGTGGGTAGCGGCTACACCTTC
D gene: .; V gene: TRBV6-1; J gene: TRBJ2-1; clone size: .; CDR3 protein: CASSDALVGEQFF; CDR3 DNA: TGTGCCAGCAGTGACGCCCTCGTCGGAGAGCAGTTCTTC
D gene: TRBD2; V gene: TRBV10-2; J gene: TRBJ2-5; clone size: .; CDR3 protein: CASRAGVRETQYF; CDR3 DNA: TGCGCCAGCAGAGCGGGAGTACGGGAGACCCAGTACTTC
D gene: .; V gene: TRBV6-1; J gene: TRBJ2-5; clone size: .; CDR3 protein: CASTASRSPKETQYF; CDR3 DNA: TGTGCCAGCACTGCCTCGCGGAGCCCCAAAGAGACCCAGTACTTC
D gene: .; V gene: TRBV7-6; J gene: TRBJ1-1; clone size: .; CDR3 protein: CASSNEGGEAFF; CDR3 DNA: TGTGCCAGCAGCAATGAGGGAGGAGAAGCTTTCTTT
D gene: .; V gene: TRBV10-2; J gene: TRBJ2-2; clone size: .; CDR3 protein: CASSETRRTGELFF; CDR3 DNA: TGCGCCAGCAGTGAAACTAGACGGACCGGGGAGCTGTTTTTT
D gene: TRBD2; V gene: TRBV6-1; J gene: TRBJ2-7; clone size: .; CDR3 protein: CASNPRTSGNYEQYF; CDR3 DNA: TGTGCCAGCAACCCCAGGACTAGCGGTAACTACGAGCAGTACTTC
D gene: .; V gene: TRBV27; J gene: TRBJ1-2; clone size: once; CDR3 protein: CASSLRAGPNYGYTF; CDR3 DNA: TGTGCCAGCTCTTTAAGAGCAGGGCCTAACTATGGCTACACCTTC
D gene: TRBD1; V gene: TRBV28; J gene: TRBJ2-3; clone size: .; CDR3 protein: CASTNLGQGTDTQYF; CDR3 DNA: TGTGCCAGCACAAACCTCGGACAGGGAACAGATACGCAGTATTTT